This is a list of T cell receptor beta chains from one sample in a study of PD-1 blockade in classical Hodgkin lymphoma. Assay used: immunoSEQ multiplex PCR; TCRdb lists only in-frame clones, some missing. The table includes around 57,000 clones, approximately 86% detected once. The sequencing used peripheral blood mononuclear cells (PBMCs), collected before the fourth cycle of nivolumab. These TCRs come from a human donor with classical Hodgkin lymphoma. Both conserved end residues are part of each CDR3. The order of the fields is clone size, D gene, J gene, V gene, CDR3 protein, CDR3 DNA. The D gene is left open where the match is weak. Expanded clones are given a class, and other clones once, few, many or no size at all.

abundance: NA
d_gene: TRBD2
j_gene: TRBJ2-1
v_gene: TRBV7-9
CDR3aa: CASSDSGRNNEQFF
CDR3nt: TGTGCCAGCAGCGATAGCGGGAGGAACAATGAGCAGTTCTTC

abundance: few
d_gene: TRBD1
j_gene: TRBJ1-4
v_gene: TRBV19
CDR3aa: CASSPGQGVEKLFF
CDR3nt: TGTGCCAGTAGCCCGGGACAGGGGGTTGAAAAACTGTTTTTT

abundance: NA
d_gene: NA
j_gene: TRBJ2-2
v_gene: TRBV28
CDR3aa: CASSPGQNTGELFF
CDR3nt: TGTGCCAGCAGCCCGGGACAGAACACCGGGGAGCTGTTTTTT

abundance: NA
d_gene: TRBD2
j_gene: TRBJ2-1
v_gene: TRBV13
CDR3aa: CASSPVGSGRGSEQFF
CDR3nt: TGTGCCAGCAGCCCCGTGGGGAGCGGGAGGGGCAGTGAGCAGTTCTTC

abundance: NA
d_gene: TRBD2
j_gene: TRBJ2-5
v_gene: TRBV5-4
CDR3aa: CASSPSEGLKTQYF
CDR3nt: TGTGCCAGCAGCCCCTCGGAGGGACTAAAGACCCAGTACTTC

abundance: NA
d_gene: NA
j_gene: TRBJ2-7
v_gene: TRBV6-1
CDR3aa: CASLGGEQYF
CDR3nt: TGTGCCAGCCTGGGCGGCGAGCAGTACTTC

abundance: NA
d_gene: NA
j_gene: TRBJ1-2
v_gene: TRBV5-4
CDR3aa: CASSLLEKRGYTF
CDR3nt: TGTGCCAGCAGCTTGTTGGAAAAGCGGGGCTACACCTTC

abundance: NA
d_gene: TRBD1
j_gene: TRBJ2-1
v_gene: TRBV4-3
CDR3aa: CASSYTGDYNEQFF
CDR3nt: TGCGCCAGCAGCTATACAGGGGATTACAATGAGCAGTTCTTC

abundance: once
d_gene: NA
j_gene: TRBJ2-5
v_gene: TRBV5-5
CDR3aa: CASRFNRAHQETQYF
CDR3nt: TGTGCCAGCAGATTCAACAGGGCTCACCAAGAGACCCAGTACTTC

abundance: NA
d_gene: NA
j_gene: TRBJ2-1
v_gene: TRBV4-2
CDR3aa: CASSQKHSDSPFSSYNEQFF
CDR3nt: TGTGCCAGCAGCCAAAAGCATTCGGACAGTCCCTTCTCCTCCTACAATGAGCAGTTCTTC

abundance: NA
d_gene: TRBD2
j_gene: TRBJ2-1
v_gene: TRBV2
CDR3aa: CASKNSGSWDEQFF
CDR3nt: TGTGCCAGCAAGAATAGCGGGAGTTGGGATGAGCAGTTCTTC

abundance: NA
d_gene: TRBD1
j_gene: TRBJ1-4
v_gene: TRBV18
CDR3aa: CASSTMKTGRGEKLFF
CDR3nt: TGTGCCAGCTCAACTATGAAGACAGGGAGAGGTGAAAAACTGTTTTTT

abundance: once
d_gene: TRBD1
j_gene: TRBJ2-5
v_gene: TRBV5-8
CDR3aa: CASSPGTAQETQYF
CDR3nt: TGTGCCAGCAGTCCCGGGACAGCCCAAGAGACCCAGTACTTC

abundance: NA
d_gene: NA
j_gene: TRBJ1-2
v_gene: TRBV27
CDR3aa: CASSPDTYGYTF
CDR3nt: TGTGCCAGCAGTCCTGACACCTATGGCTACACCTTC

abundance: NA
d_gene: TRBD1
j_gene: TRBJ2-7
v_gene: TRBV7-3
CDR3aa: CASSRDRGFEQYF
CDR3nt: TGTGCCAGCAGCCGGGACAGGGGGTTCGAGCAGTACTTC

abundance: NA
d_gene: NA
j_gene: TRBJ1-4
v_gene: TRBV27
CDR3aa: CASSFTGVRTTNEKLFF
CDR3nt: TGTGCCAGCAGTTTTACAGGTGTTCGTACAACTAATGAAAAACTGTTTTTT